This entry lists 9 T cell receptor beta chains sequenced from one sample in a study of vaccination and CD4 T cells after COVID-19. Antigen specificity for these receptors is unknown. Scientists ran DNA taken from cultured CD4+ T cells through the Oncomine TCR Beta short-read assay for sequencing. MiXCR, applied by TCRdb to the PCR reads, yields one record per CDR3 protein. The sample contains thousands of distinct CDR3 sequences, about 66% of which appear only once. Treatment noted: roughly ten-day PBMC culture with coronavirus spike peptide pools or control peptides (ViraFEST assay). The sample comprised CD4+ T cells from blood, cultured in vitro. Source of these receptors: a human donor who had recovered from COVID-19.

This clonotype was recorded a few times. The chain recombines TRBV20-1 with TRBJ2-5, with 7 nucleotides matching TRBD2. Trimming removed 2 bases from V and 2 bases from J; junction bases left unmatched: 5. The CDR3 is made up of 14 amino acids. CDR1 and CDR2 from the germline V gene are DFQATT and SNEGSKA (reference sequence). CDR3 coding DNA: TGCAGTGCTAGAATTCCGGGGGGTCAAGAGACCCAGTACTTC. It encodes CSARIPGGQETQYF.

This clonotype was counted only a few times. V is TRBV20-1 and J is TRBJ2-5; TRBD1 is a possible D gene (6 bases). The V gene's germline CDR1 is DFQATT and CDR2 SNEGSKA (reference sequence). The V gene lost 5 bases and the J gene lost 5 bases, with 15 bases spanning the gap. The CDR3 contains 13 residues. The CDR3 loop reads CSAFYREAETQYF. DNA for the CDR3: TGCAGTGCTTTTTACAGGGAAGCGGAGACCCAGTACTTC.

The chain is built from TRBV6-1 and TRBJ1-2, with 8 bases lining up with TRBD1. Per germline, CDR1 MNHNS and CDR2 SASEGT. The CDR3 is 15 amino acids. Trimming removed 2 bases from V and 2 bases from J; junction bases left unmatched: 4. The CDR3 here is CASSEINRGNYGYTF. CDR3 coding DNA: TGTGCCAGCAGTGAAATTAACAGGGGGAACTATGGCTACACCTTC.

J is TRBJ1-2 and V is TRBV4-3; 11 bases match TRBD1. CDR1 and CDR2 (germline): LGHNA, YSLEER. CDR3 length: 16 residues. With V trimmed by 0 bases and J by 4 bases, 4 bases remained unmatched. The CDR3 protein is CASSQDWTGGIYGYTF. CDR3 DNA: TGCGCCAGCAGCCAAGACTGGACAGGGGGCATCTATGGCTACACCTTC.

The chain carries TRBV6-1 and TRBJ2-3; D tentatively fits TRBD1 or TRBD2 (5 bases each). CDR1 and CDR2 from the germline V gene are MNHNS and SASEGT. The V and J ends lost 3 bases and 4 bases respectively, with 5 bases between them. This CDR3 comprises 12 residues. CDR3 sequence: CASSEGADTQYF. In DNA, the CDR3 is TGTGCCAGCAGTGAGGGGGCAGATACGCAGTATTTT.

The chain is built from TRBV19 and TRBJ1-5; TRBD1 matches 7 bases. V trimming: 6 bases; J trimming: 7 bases; junction bases outside the gene matches: 12. CDR1 is LNHDA, CDR2 SQIVND, per germline (reference sequence). The CDR3 extends over 15 amino acids. This chain's CDR3 is CASSEWGQGGQPQHF. CDR3 nucleotide sequence: TGTGCCAGTAGCGAATGGGGGCAGGGGGGCCAGCCCCAGCATTTT.

CDR3 sequence reads: CASSEAQRGTGPTNYGYTF. The CDR3 coding sequence is TGTGCCAGCAGTGAAGCCCAACGGGGGACAGGACCTACTAACTATGGCTACACCTTC. The chain recombines TRBV2 with TRBJ1-2, with TRBD1 matching 8 bases. Germline values: CDR1 SNHLY, CDR2 FYNNEI. This CDR3 comprises 19 residues. The trim removed 0 bases at V and 0 bases at J, leaving 12 bases unmatched.

A single count supports this clonotype. The CDR3 sequence: CASSAPGSQETQYF. In nucleotides, the CDR3 is TGTGCCAGCAGTGCCCCCGGTAGCCAAGAGACCCAGTACTTC. This sequence joins TRBV2 and TRBJ2-5; no reliable D call. The CDR3 runs 14 residues. Trimming stripped 4 bases from V and 1 base from J, with 10 bases between. Germline V CDR1 and CDR2: SNHLY, FYNNEI.

The chain carries TRBV12-3 or TRBV12-4 and TRBJ1-2; no clear D gene. The V end lost 1 base, the J end lost 2 bases, and 11 bases lay between the germline ends. This CDR3 has 15 residues. As DNA, the CDR3 is TGTGCCAGCAGTTTAGGAGTTATGGGCAACTATGGCTACACCTTC. Its protein product is CASSLGVMGNYGYTF.